This T cell receptor beta chain came from a study of T-cell reconstitution after alpha-beta-depleted transplantation in children. At least ten counts were recorded for this clonotype. Unique molecular identifiers were incorporated into the prepared TCRbeta library. One entry per CDR3 protein results from TCRdb running MiXCR on the PCR reads. The data show 190,000 or so distinct CDR3 sequences, about 6.4% seen once. The clonotype comes from a human donor who donated a stem cell graft to a child with Wiskott-Aldrich syndrome. The sequenced sample was PBMCs from the stem cell graft donor, obtained from the stem cell graft.

CDR3: CASSYSPGPNGYTF. The CDR3 DNA reads as TGTGCCAGCAGTTACTCCCCGGGACCGAATGGCTACACCTTC. This chain uses TRBV6-5 with TRBJ1-2, with D possibly matching TRBD1 (5 bases). Deletions cut 0 bases from V and 6 bases from J, with 11 bases between. Germline assignment: CDR1 MNHEY and CDR2 SVGAGI. The CDR3 runs to 14 residues.